This is a list of T cell receptor beta chains from one sample in a study of blood T cells in healthy people across ages. Each CDR3 protein is one row after TCRdb ran MiXCR on the 5' RACE reads. The profile shows approximately 730,000 distinct CDR3 sequences, roughly 50% of them singletons. Input material: blood. These receptor sequences come from a man aged 80 or over in good health. Each CDR3 is given with its conserved first and last residue. D genes are given only for firm matches. Size values are once, few and many counts, or a class for expanded clones, and some rows have none.

j_gene: TRBJ2-7
abundance: -
v_gene: TRBV20-1
d_gene: -
CDR3nt: TGCAGTGCCGACCGGTACAGCTCTTACGAGCAGTACTTC
CDR3aa: CSADRYSSYEQYF

j_gene: TRBJ2-7
abundance: -
v_gene: TRBV3-1
d_gene: -
CDR3nt: TGTGCCAGCAGACAAGACCCGGGCGCCTACGAGCAGTACTTC
CDR3aa: CASRQDPGAYEQYF

j_gene: TRBJ2-3
abundance: -
v_gene: TRBV20-1
d_gene: -
CDR3nt: TGCAGTGCTAGAACCGGGACATACACAGATACGCAGTATTTT
CDR3aa: CSARTGTYTDTQYF

j_gene: TRBJ2-1
abundance: -
v_gene: TRBV6-2/TRBV6-3
d_gene: TRBD2
CDR3nt: TGTGCCAGCAGGCCTTGGACTAGCGGGATTTACGATGAGCAGTTCTTC
CDR3aa: CASRPWTSGIYDEQFF

j_gene: TRBJ2-2
abundance: once
v_gene: TRBV5-5
d_gene: -
CDR3nt: TGTGCCAGCAGCTTGGTACAGGCCACCGGGGAGCTGTTTTTT
CDR3aa: CASSLVQATGELFF

j_gene: TRBJ2-5
abundance: -
v_gene: TRBV27
d_gene: TRBD1
CDR3nt: TGTGCCAGCAGTTACAGGGGATTGATGGAGACCCAGTACTTC
CDR3aa: CASSYRGLMETQYF

j_gene: TRBJ2-1
abundance: few
v_gene: TRBV4-1
d_gene: -
CDR3nt: TGCGCCAGCAGCCGCCTGATAGCGGTCAATGAGCAGTTCTTC
CDR3aa: CASSRLIAVNEQFF

j_gene: TRBJ1-6
abundance: -
v_gene: TRBV20-1
d_gene: -
CDR3nt: TGCAGTGCTAGAGACCTAGACTCACCCCTCCACTTT
CDR3aa: CSARDLDSPLHF

j_gene: TRBJ2-1
abundance: -
v_gene: TRBV29-1
d_gene: -
CDR3nt: TGCAGCGTTGAACCCGGCAAGGAGCAGTTCTTC
CDR3aa: CSVEPGKEQFF

j_gene: TRBJ2-7
abundance: few
v_gene: TRBV6-6
d_gene: TRBD2
CDR3nt: TGTGCCAGCACTCCGGGGGTAGCGGGAGCCTACGAGCAGTACTTC
CDR3aa: CASTPGVAGAYEQYF

j_gene: TRBJ2-7
abundance: many
v_gene: TRBV4-1
d_gene: TRBD2
CDR3nt: TGCGCCAGCAGCCAACCGACTAGCGGGAGAGTCGAGCAGTACTTC
CDR3aa: CASSQPTSGRVEQYF

j_gene: TRBJ1-2
abundance: -
v_gene: TRBV10-3
d_gene: -
CDR3nt: TGTGCCATCAGTGACCTAAATAACTATGGCTACACCTTC
CDR3aa: CAISDLNNYGYTF

j_gene: TRBJ2-5
abundance: few
v_gene: TRBV20-1
d_gene: -
CDR3nt: TGCAGTGCTAGACCCGAGGGGCAGCAGTACTTC
CDR3aa: CSARPEGQQYF

j_gene: TRBJ2-7
abundance: -
v_gene: TRBV6-1
d_gene: -
CDR3nt: TGTGCCAGCAGTGAAAGGGAATCCTACGAGCAGTACTTC
CDR3aa: CASSERESYEQYF

j_gene: TRBJ2-7
abundance: few
v_gene: TRBV5-1
d_gene: -
CDR3nt: TGCGCCAGCAGCTCTGGGACTGTGGGATCCGAGCAGTACTTC
CDR3aa: CASSSGTVGSEQYF

j_gene: TRBJ2-5
abundance: -
v_gene: TRBV10-3
d_gene: -
CDR3nt: TGTGCCATCAGACAGGCTGCCGAAGAGACCCAGTACTTC
CDR3aa: CAIRQAAEETQYF

j_gene: TRBJ2-1
abundance: -
v_gene: TRBV7-2
d_gene: TRBD2
CDR3nt: TGTGCCAGCAGCTTCTATTCTAGCGGGATGCTAGATGAGCAGTTCTTC
CDR3aa: CASSFYSSGMLDEQFF

j_gene: TRBJ1-6
abundance: few
v_gene: TRBV6-5
d_gene: -
CDR3nt: TGTGCCAGCAGTTACTCATCCAATTCACCCCTCCACTTT
CDR3aa: CASSYSSNSPLHF

j_gene: TRBJ1-2
abundance: -
v_gene: TRBV5-5
d_gene: -
CDR3nt: TGTGCCAGCAGCTTGGCCATGCTGAACTATGGCTACACCTTC
CDR3aa: CASSLAMLNYGYTF

j_gene: TRBJ1-1
abundance: -
v_gene: TRBV7-3
d_gene: -
CDR3nt: TGTGCCAGCAGCTATTCAACCACAGGGAACACTGAAGCTTTCTTT
CDR3aa: CASSYSTTGNTEAFF

j_gene: TRBJ2-1
abundance: -
v_gene: TRBV7-2
d_gene: -
CDR3nt: TGTGCCAGCAGGCCGGGCCCTGGGAATGAGCAGTTCTTC
CDR3aa: CASRPGPGNEQFF

j_gene: TRBJ2-5
abundance: -
v_gene: TRBV20-1
d_gene: -
CDR3nt: TGCAGTGCTAGAGATCCCAGGTCTGGCCTGAAGACCCAGTACTTC
CDR3aa: CSARDPRSGLKTQYF

j_gene: TRBJ2-5
abundance: -
v_gene: TRBV10-3
d_gene: TRBD1
CDR3nt: TGTGCCATCAGGGAGGCGGGACAGGAAGAGACCCAGTACTTC
CDR3aa: CAIREAGQEETQYF

j_gene: TRBJ2-1
abundance: -
v_gene: TRBV29-1
d_gene: -
CDR3nt: TGCAGCGTTGGGGGGAACACAGGGTCCAATGAGCAGTTCTTC
CDR3aa: CSVGGNTGSNEQFF

j_gene: TRBJ2-7
abundance: -
v_gene: TRBV20-1
d_gene: TRBD2
CDR3nt: TGCAGTGCTAGACCACTAGCGGGAGGGTCCTACGAGCAGTACTTC
CDR3aa: CSARPLAGGSYEQYF

j_gene: TRBJ2-7
abundance: -
v_gene: TRBV20-1
d_gene: TRBD2
CDR3nt: TGCAGTGCTAGACGGCCTAGCGGGAGCTACGAGCAGTACTTC
CDR3aa: CSARRPSGSYEQYF

j_gene: TRBJ2-1
abundance: few
v_gene: TRBV2
d_gene: -
CDR3nt: TGTGCCAGCAGCGCGGCGAGCTCCTACAATGAGCAGTTCTTC
CDR3aa: CASSAASSYNEQFF

j_gene: TRBJ2-7
abundance: -
v_gene: TRBV5-1
d_gene: -
CDR3nt: TGCGCCAGCAGCTTGTCGGCACCCTACGAGCAGTACTTC
CDR3aa: CASSLSAPYEQYF

j_gene: TRBJ1-1
abundance: -
v_gene: TRBV3-1
d_gene: -
CDR3nt: TGTGCCAGCAGCCACGTCGAGAACACTGAAGCTTTCTTT
CDR3aa: CASSHVENTEAFF

j_gene: TRBJ2-3
abundance: many
v_gene: TRBV24-1
d_gene: -
CDR3nt: TGTGCCACCAGTGCCACCGGGAGCAGATACGCGTATTTT
CDR3aa: CATSATGSRYAYF

j_gene: TRBJ2-7
abundance: -
v_gene: TRBV7-2
d_gene: TRBD2
CDR3nt: TGTGCCAGCAGCCCCGACGGCGGGAGGGGAACCGACGAGCAGTACTTC
CDR3aa: CASSPDGGRGTDEQYF

j_gene: TRBJ1-6
abundance: few
v_gene: TRBV20-1
d_gene: -
CDR3nt: TGCAGTGCTAAACCCCGGACAGCTAATTCACCCCTCCACTTT
CDR3aa: CSAKPRTANSPLHF

j_gene: TRBJ1-5
abundance: -
v_gene: TRBV9
d_gene: TRBD1
CDR3nt: TGTGCCAGCAGCGCCGGGACAGGGGATAATCAGCCCCAGCATTTT
CDR3aa: CASSAGTGDNQPQHF

j_gene: TRBJ2-1
abundance: -
v_gene: TRBV7-2
d_gene: -
CDR3nt: TGTGCCAGCAGACCGGCCGCGTACAAGGAGCAGTTCTTC
CDR3aa: CASRPAAYKEQFF

j_gene: TRBJ2-7
abundance: -
v_gene: TRBV20-1
d_gene: TRBD2
CDR3nt: TGCAGTGCTAGTTTACTAGCGGGCCCCTACGAGCAGTACTTC
CDR3aa: CSASLLAGPYEQYF

j_gene: TRBJ2-3
abundance: -
v_gene: TRBV24-1
d_gene: -
CDR3nt: TGTGCCACCAGTGACGGCGGGCTTAACACAGATACGCAGTATTTT
CDR3aa: CATSDGGLNTDTQYF

j_gene: TRBJ2-3
abundance: few
v_gene: TRBV29-1
d_gene: -
CDR3nt: TGCAGCGTCGCCCCGGGCACAGATACGCAGTATTTT
CDR3aa: CSVAPGTDTQYF

j_gene: TRBJ2-6
abundance: few
v_gene: TRBV27
d_gene: -
CDR3nt: TGTGCCAGCACACATAACTCTGGGGCCAACGTCCTGACTTTC
CDR3aa: CASTHNSGANVLTF

j_gene: TRBJ2-5
abundance: -
v_gene: TRBV21-1
d_gene: -
CDR3nt: TGTGCCAGCAGCAATTGCCCCCTACGAGCGGGAGTCCAAGAGACCCAGTACTTC
CDR3aa: CASSNCPLRAGVQETQYF

j_gene: TRBJ2-5
abundance: -
v_gene: TRBV11-2
d_gene: -
CDR3nt: TGTGCCAGCAGCTTAGGCCCCGAGTGGCCAGATGAGACCCAGTACTTC
CDR3aa: CASSLGPEWPDETQYF

j_gene: TRBJ2-2
abundance: few
v_gene: TRBV6-2/TRBV6-3
d_gene: -
CDR3nt: TGTGCCAGCGGACCCCCGAACACCGGGGAGCTGTTTTTT
CDR3aa: CASGPPNTGELFF

j_gene: TRBJ1-2
abundance: -
v_gene: TRBV11-2
d_gene: TRBD1
CDR3nt: TGTGCCAGCAGCTCCCTGGGGTCGACAGGGGGAGACTACACCTTC
CDR3aa: CASSSLGSTGGDYTF

j_gene: TRBJ2-1
abundance: -
v_gene: TRBV20-1
d_gene: -
CDR3nt: TGCAGTGCTAGATCTGAACAGATCAATGAGCAGTTCTTC
CDR3aa: CSARSEQINEQFF

j_gene: TRBJ2-1
abundance: -
v_gene: TRBV5-5
d_gene: -
CDR3nt: TGTGCCAGCAGCTTGGGGGGTTTGGGGGCGGCGCAGTTCTTC
CDR3aa: CASSLGGLGAAQFF

j_gene: TRBJ2-1
abundance: -
v_gene: TRBV24-1
d_gene: -
CDR3nt: TGTGCCACCAGTGATCATAGCGGAGCAACCTACAATGAGCAGTTCTTC
CDR3aa: CATSDHSGATYNEQFF

j_gene: TRBJ2-3
abundance: few
v_gene: TRBV5-1
d_gene: TRBD2
CDR3nt: TGCGCCAGCAGCTTGGGACTAGCGCGTCAACTCCCAGATACGCAGTATTTT
CDR3aa: CASSLGLARQLPDTQYF

j_gene: TRBJ2-4
abundance: -
v_gene: TRBV6-4
d_gene: -
CDR3nt: TGTGCCAGCAGTGTATTGAATGAGCAGTACTTC
CDR3aa: CASSVLNEQYF

j_gene: TRBJ2-3
abundance: -
v_gene: TRBV18
d_gene: -
CDR3nt: TGTGCCAGCTCACTACTGGTTGGAGGTAGCACAGATACGCAGTATTTT
CDR3aa: CASSLLVGGSTDTQYF